The 21 T cell receptor beta chains listed next were all sequenced from one sample in a study of beta chain features in type 1 diabetes. TCRB transcripts that were expressed got sequenced, as all of the isolated RNA had been reverse transcribed. The repertoire was sequenced with immunoSEQ multiplex PCR; TCRdb's copy has only in-frame clones and lacks some. Here the sample spans 970,000 or so clones, roughly 15% being singletons. Sequencing was done on a sample of naive CD4+ T cells from blood. These receptor sequences come from a woman under 30 in good health.

This clone was counted a few times. V gene TRBV20-1 combines with J gene TRBJ2-5; D is undetermined. This CDR3 is built from 10 residues. V gave up 5 bases and J gave up 7 bases, with 8 bases separating them. Looked up from germline, CDR1 is DFQATT and CDR2 is SNEGSKA (reference sequence). The CDR3 coding sequence is TGCAGTGCTTCCCAATTGACCCAGTACTTC. This codes for CSASQLTQYF.

The gene calls are TRBV10-3 and TRBJ2-1; no reliable D call. Germline assignment: CDR1 ENHRY and CDR2 SYGVKD. This CDR3 has 12 residues. The V end was cut by 2 bases, the J end by 7 bases, with 6 bases between. CDR3 amino acids: CAISERSNEQFF. CDR3 coding DNA: TGTGCCATCAGTGAGCGAAGTAATGAGCAGTTCTTC.

In this sample, this clone turned up a few times. The J gene is TRBJ1-4, the V gene TRBV7-2; D might be TRBD1 (6 bases). V was trimmed by 4 bases and J by 7 bases, leaving 13 bases between them. The CDR3 contains 14 residues. CDR1 and CDR2 from the germline V gene are SGHTA and FQGNSA. CDR3 nucleotides: TGTGCCAGCAGCTACCAGGGGTCACGTGAAAAACTGTTTTTT. This sequence encodes CASSYQGSREKLFF.

V and J are TRBV6-4 and TRBJ2-7; D gene ambiguous. Deletions cut 7 bases from V and 4 bases from J, with 20 bases between. Germline CDR1 MRHNA, CDR2 SNTAGT. The CDR3 sequence is 15 residues long. In DNA form, the CDR3 reads TGTGCCAGCATTGAGAAGTCCCAAGGCAATTACGAGCAGTACTTC. It is translated as CASIEKSQGNYEQYF.

This clone has a handful of counts. The chain couples TRBV7-8 to TRBJ2-1; TRBD2 matches 7 bases. The CDR3 covers 16 residues. Trimming took 4 bases from V and 8 from J; bases not matched to a gene: 14. In germline, CDR1 is SGHVS, CDR2 FQNEAQ. CDR3 protein: CASSSQRDPWHHEQFF. CDR3 in DNA: TGTGCCAGCAGCTCTCAGCGGGACCCGTGGCATCATGAGCAGTTCTTC.

The CDR3 sequence is CATSTMGLAGSDTQYF. The CDR3 nucleotides read TGTGCCACCAGCACCATGGGACTAGCGGGCAGTGATACGCAGTATTTT. This chain links TRBV15 with TRBJ2-3; the match to TRBD2 covers 12 bases. Germline V gene sequence: CDR1 LNHNV, CDR2 YYDKDF (reference sequence). This CDR3 has 16 residues. The V gene end was trimmed by 4 bases and the J gene end by 6 bases; junction bases not matched to a gene: 8.

The sample holds one count of this clone. V gene TRBV7-9 combines with J gene TRBJ2-1, with TRBD2 identical over 10 bases. Trimming cost V 5 bases and J 8 bases; bases outside gene matches: 15. CDR1 is SEHNR and CDR2 is FQNEAQ in the germline V gene (reference sequence). The CDR3 spans 17 residues. CDR3 sequence: CASSPPPASGRTHEQFF. The DNA for the CDR3 is TGTGCCAGCAGCCCCCCCCCGGCTAGCGGGAGAACCCATGAGCAGTTCTTC.

This clone occurred a few times. The V and J genes are TRBV29-1 and TRBJ2-7, with TRBD2 matching over 10 bases. This CDR3 comprises 14 residues. Germline CDR1 and CDR2: SQVTM and ANQGSEA. V lost 6 bases, J lost 2 bases, and 7 bases stayed unmatched. The CDR3 DNA reads TGCAGCGTGACCGGACTAGCGGCTACCTACGAGCAGTACTTC. Translation gives CSVTGLAATYEQYF.

The V gene is TRBV5-1, the J gene TRBJ2-2; 11 positions match TRBD1. The V and J ends lost 4 bases and 3 bases, in that order; junction bases with no gene match: 11. This CDR3 contains 18 residues. Germline V CDR1 and CDR2: SGHRS, YFSETQ. DNA of the CDR3: TGCGCCAGCAGCCGGAAAAGGACAGGGGGCTTTCACACCGGGGAGCTGTTTTTT. It translates to CASSRKRTGGFHTGELFF. Based on the CDR3 plus reference TRBV5-1 and TRBJ2-2, the full variable domain is KAGVTQTPRYLIKTRGQQVTLSCSPISGHRSVSWYQQTPGQGLQFLFEYFSETQRNKGNFPGRFSGRQFSNSRSEMNVSTLELGDSALYLCASSRKRTGGFHTGELFFGEGSRLTVL.

The genes are TRBV11-2 and TRBJ2-1; no firm D call. The CDR3 has 16 amino acids. The V end lost 4 bases, the J end lost 4 bases, and 17 bases lay between the germline ends. Germline CDR1 SGHAT, CDR2 FQNNGV. CDR3 DNA: TGTGCCAGCAGCTCACCCCCGGGCTTTGGGTACAATGAGCAGTTCTTC. Its protein is CASSSPPGFGYNEQFF. The whole variable domain, remainder taken from reference TRBV11-2 and TRBJ2-1, is EAGVAQSPRYKIIEKRQSVAFWCNPISGHATLYWYQQILGQGPKLLIQFQNNGVVDDSQLPKDRFSAERLKGVDSTLKIQPAKLEDSAVYLCASSSPPGFGYNEQFFGPGTRLTVL.

This clone was seen a handful of times. The V call is TRBV2, the J call TRBJ2-1, with D perhaps matching TRBD2 (5 bases). This CDR3 has 16 amino acids. V lost 4 bases and J 0 bases, leaving 13 bases between the germline ends. The germline gives CDR1 SNHLY, CDR2 FYNNEI. In DNA form, the CDR3 reads TGTGCCAGCAGTGTCCCGGTCGGGGTCTCCTACAATGAGCAGTTCTTC. This encodes CASSVPVGVSYNEQFF.

This clone turned up a few times. V usage is TRBV7-2 and J usage is TRBJ1-4; no clear D. V gave up 1 base and J gave up 0 bases, with 9 bases separating them. This CDR3 is built from 16 residues. Germline CDR1 SGHTA, CDR2 FQGNSA. The CDR3 nucleotides read TGTGCCAGCAGCTTAGGTTTCAGTGCAACTAATGAAAAACTGTTTTTT. Residues: CASSLGFSATNEKLFF.

The V call is TRBV4-2, the J call TRBJ2-1, with D hard to call. Germline CDR1 reads LGHNA; CDR2 reads YNFKEQ. The CDR3 extends over 12 amino acids. Trimming shortened V by 0 bases and J by 10 bases, and 7 bases separated the two germline ends. CDR3 residues: CASSQDLTEQFF. CDR3 DNA: TGTGCCAGCAGCCAAGATCTAACGGAGCAGTTCTTC.

This clone was counted a few times. The rearrangement uses TRBV29-1 and TRBJ1-1, with 7 positions matching TRBD1. The CDR3 spans 13 residues. Germline CDR1 SQVTM, CDR2 ANQGSEA. With V trimmed by 7 bases and J by 1 base, 6 bases remained unmatched. The chain's CDR3 is CSGQGQQNTEAFF. The CDR3 DNA follows: TGCAGCGGCCAGGGACAGCAGAACACTGAAGCTTTCTTT.

The J gene is TRBJ2-3, the V gene TRBV27; D might be TRBD1 or TRBD2, each matching 7 bases. V lost 5 bases and J 1 base, leaving 16 bases between the germline ends. The CDR3 length is 16 residues. Germline CDR1 is MNHEY and CDR2 is SMNVEV (reference sequence). The CDR3 DNA reads TGTGCCAGCAGTGTCAGACAGGGAGGGGGCACAGATACGCAGTATTTT. Translated, it gives CASSVRQGGGTDTQYF.

This clone has more than one count but fewer than ten. This CDR3 reads CASSRKDRNTEAFF. Written as DNA, the CDR3 is TGTGCCAGCAGCCGAAAGGACAGGAACACTGAAGCTTTCTTT. The genes are TRBV4-2 and TRBJ1-1, with D perhaps TRBD1 (6 bases). Germline V gives CDR1 LGHNA, CDR2 YNFKEQ. This CDR3 region has 14 residues. V dropped 4 bases and J dropped 1 base, with 10 bases sitting between them.

This chain connects TRBV30 to TRBJ1-1; 10 nucleotides align to TRBD1. In germline, CDR1 is GTSNPN, CDR2 SVGIG (reference sequence). The CDR3 consists of 14 residues. CDR3 sequence: CGPSRDRGNTEAFF. In DNA form, the CDR3 reads TGTGGCCCCTCGCGGGACAGGGGGAACACTGAAGCTTTCTTT.

The chain recombines TRBV6-6 with TRBJ2-4; D not resolved. V was clipped by 0 bases and J by 8 bases, with 5 bases between them. Germline values: CDR1 MNHNY, CDR2 SVGAGI (reference sequence). This CDR3 is built from 12 residues. The CDR3 here is CASSYSGDIQYF. The CDR3 DNA reads TGTGCCAGCAGTTACTCTGGTGACATTCAGTACTTC.

J is TRBJ2-1 and V is TRBV7-6; the D call may be TRBD1 or TRBD2 (5 bases each). CDR1 and CDR2 (germline): SGHVS, FNYEAQ. V was shortened by 5 bases and J by 3 bases, with 20 bases between the two germline ends. The CDR3 covers 17 residues. CDR3 sequence (DNA): TGTGCCAGCAGCCCATCGCTATTTAAGAGGGGCTACAATGAGCAGTTCTTC. As protein: CASSPSLFKRGYNEQFF.

This clone has a handful of counts. V gene TRBV19 combines with J gene TRBJ2-1; TRBD2 matches at 8 bases. The junction had 9 bases not matched to a gene; V was cut back by 7 bases and J by 4 bases. The CDR3 loop spans 15 amino acids. Per the germline V gene, CDR1 is LNHDA and CDR2 is SQIVND (reference sequence). CDR3 sequence: CASKELAALYNEQFF. For the CDR3, the DNA is TGTGCCAGTAAAGAACTAGCGGCCCTTTACAATGAGCAGTTCTTC.

In this sample, this clone turned up a few times. The chain carries TRBV18 and TRBJ2-2; 9 bases line up with TRBD2. The CDR3 consists of 17 residues. Germline loops: CDR1 KGHSH, CDR2 LQKENI. V shed 6 bases, J shed 5 bases, and the junction held 13 bases outside the gene matches. The DNA of the CDR3 is TGTGCCAGCTCTCGATGGACTAGCGCTGCCGCTACCGGGGAGCTGTTTTTT. Protein: CASSRWTSAAATGELFF. Together with reference TRBV18 and TRBJ2-2, the CDR3 gives the full variable domain: NAGVMQNPRHLVRRRGQEARLRCSPMKGHSHVYWYRQLPEEGLKFMVYLQKENIIDESGMPKERFSAEFPKEGPSILRIQQVVRGDSAAYFCASSRWTSAAATGELFFGEGSRLTVL.